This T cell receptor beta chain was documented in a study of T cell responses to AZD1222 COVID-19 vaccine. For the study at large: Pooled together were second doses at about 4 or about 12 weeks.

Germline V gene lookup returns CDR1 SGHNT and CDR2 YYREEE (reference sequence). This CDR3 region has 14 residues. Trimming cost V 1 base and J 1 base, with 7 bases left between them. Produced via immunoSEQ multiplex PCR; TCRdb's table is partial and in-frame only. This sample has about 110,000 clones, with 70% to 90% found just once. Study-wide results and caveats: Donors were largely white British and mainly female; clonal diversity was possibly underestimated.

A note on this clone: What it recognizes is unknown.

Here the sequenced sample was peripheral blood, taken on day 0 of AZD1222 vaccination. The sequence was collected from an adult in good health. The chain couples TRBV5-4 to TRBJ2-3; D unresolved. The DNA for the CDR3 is TGTGCCAGCAGCTTGTGGTCAGGCACAGATACGCAGTATTTT. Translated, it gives CASSLWSGTDTQYF.